One and the same sample provided the 9 T cell receptor beta chains below, sequenced in a study of blood T cell repertoires in COVID-19. Assay used: immunoSEQ multiplex PCR; TCRdb lists only in-frame clones, some missing. The table includes around 41,000 clones, about 91% detected once. Material for sequencing was peripheral blood. The receptors stem from a woman in her thirties in a cohort sampled during active COVID-19.

This sequence joins TRBV5-8 and TRBJ2-1; D possibly corresponds to TRBD1 (7 bases). The CDR3 contains 15 residues. Germline V gene data show CDR1 as SGHTS and CDR2 as YDEGEE. With 4 bases removed from V and 4 bases from J, the gap between germline ends came to 15 bases. CDR3 region: CASSPWAGQYNEQFF. The CDR3 coding sequence is TGTGCCAGCAGCCCGTGGGCGGGACAGTACAATGAGCAGTTCTTC.

The chain employs TRBV6-4 and TRBJ2-3; 10 nucleotides agree with TRBD2. CDR3 length: 15 amino acids. Germline V lookup: CDR1 MRHNA, CDR2 SNTAGT. The V and J ends lost 4 bases and 2 bases, in that order; junction bases with no gene match: 3. The CDR3 is CASSVLAGNTDTQYF. CDR3 nucleotide sequence: TGTGCCAGCAGTGTACTAGCGGGAAACACAGATACGCAGTATTTT.

The chain combines TRBV4-1 with TRBJ2-5, with 9 bases identical to TRBD2. The V and J ends lost 0 bases and 5 bases, in that order; junction bases with no gene match: 13. There are 18 residues in the CDR3. Per germline, CDR1 MGHRA and CDR2 YSYEKL. DNA for the CDR3: TGCGCCAGCAGCCAAGACTTTTCAGCTAGCGGGGTCTTGGAGACCCAGTACTTC. This translates into CASSQDFSASGVLETQYF.

The genes are TRBV14 and TRBJ2-1; tentative D call: TRBD2 (5 bases). The CDR3 consists of 14 residues. The V gene's germline CDR1 is SGHDN and CDR2 FVKESK. V lost 4 bases, J lost 4 bases, and 11 bases lay in between. CDR3 sequence: CASSLLSAYNEQFF. DNA of the CDR3: TGTGCCAGCAGCCTCCTTAGCGCTTACAATGAGCAGTTCTTC. The complete variable domain, with remaining parts taken from reference TRBV14 and TRBJ2-1, reads EAGVTQFPSHSVIEKGQTVTLRCDPISGHDNLYWYRRVMGKEIKFLLHFVKESKQDESGMPNNRFLAERTGGTYSTLKVQPAELEDSGVYFCASSLLSAYNEQFFGPGTRLTVL.

V and J are TRBV7-8 and TRBJ1-1; a weak D match, TRBD1 (5 bases). V was pared by 5 bases and J by 4 bases, with 11 bases between. The germline gives CDR1 SGHVS, CDR2 FQNEAQ. The CDR3 totals 13 residues. Here the CDR3 reads CASSTGGGTEAFF. The CDR3 coding sequence is TGTGCCAGCAGCACTGGGGGAGGCACTGAAGCTTTCTTT. The full variable domain, its missing parts supplied by reference TRBV7-8 and TRBJ1-1, is GAGVSQSPRYKVAKRGQDVALRCDPISGHVSLFWYQQALGQGPEFLTYFQNEAQLDKSGLPSDRFFAERPEGSVSTLKIQRTQQEDSAVYLCASSTGGGTEAFFGQGTRLTVV.

The rearrangement uses TRBV7-9 and TRBJ1-1; tentative D call: TRBD1 (5 bases). Germline CDR1 is SEHNR and CDR2 is FQNEAQ (reference sequence). V lost 0 bases and J lost 1, with 9 bases in between. The CDR3 is 15 residues long. DNA of the CDR3: TGTGCCAGCAGCTTAGCGGGGGGAAAGAACACTGAAGCTTTCTTT. It translates to CASSLAGGKNTEAFF.

This rearrangement joins TRBV10-3 to TRBJ2-3; TRBD2 matches 8 bases. This CDR3 is 14 amino acids long. Germline V CDR1 and CDR2: ENHRY, SYGVKD. With 5 bases clipped from V and 3 bases from J, the junction kept 4 bases outside the gene matches. The CDR3 reads CAISRTSSTDTQYF. Here the CDR3 DNA reads TGTGCCATCAGTCGGACTAGCTCGACAGATACGCAGTATTTT.

The chain carries TRBV4-1 and TRBJ2-7; 10 nucleotides match TRBD1. CDR3 length: 14 amino acids. CDR1 and CDR2 from the germline V gene are MGHRA and YSYEKL. The J segment lost 4 bases and the V segment lost 4 bases, leaving 4 bases of the junction unmatched. For the CDR3, the DNA is TGCGCCAGCAGCCCCGGGGACAGGGGATACGAGCAGTACTTC. It translates to CASSPGDRGYEQYF.

This chain uses TRBV5-4 with TRBJ2-3; 15 bases fit TRBD2. V lost 2 bases and J lost 5; bases outside the gene matches: 3. Looked up from germline, CDR1 is SGHNT and CDR2 is YYREEE (reference sequence). This CDR3 has 16 residues. CDR3 in DNA: TGTGCCAGCAGCTTCGGACTAGCGGGAGGGAAAGATACGCAGTATTTT. It translates to CASSFGLAGGKDTQYF.